The 27 T cell receptor beta chains given below trace back to one sample, sequenced in a study of CD8+CD57+ T cells in acquired aplastic anemia. CDR3 and TCR beta VDJ profiling relied on genomic DNA as the template. TCRdb redid the calling of the reads with MiXCR, one entry per CDR3 protein. This sample yields approximately 160,000 distinct CDR3 sequences, of which around 43% are seen a single time; about 2.9% belongs to the top ten. Sequenced patients had shown CD8+CD57+ cell expansion by flow cytometry. Material for sequencing was sorted CD4+, CD8+, or CD8+CD57+ T cells (not recorded which) from PBMCs. The receptor source for this set is a human donor with aplastic anemia.

The chain links TRBV7-6 to TRBJ1-6; D unclear. The CDR3 sequence is 14 residues long. Germline V gene data show CDR1 as SGHVS and CDR2 as FNYEAQ. Trimming left V 2 bases short and J 10 bases short, with 12 bases between. The CDR3 loop reads CASSLSSERSPLHF. CDR3 bases: TGTGCCAGCAGCTTAAGTTCGGAGCGGTCACCCCTCCACTTT.

The rearrangement links TRBV10-3 to TRBJ2-7, with a weak D call TRBD1 (6 bases). The V end was cut by 5 bases, the J end by 3 bases, with 11 bases between. Germline CDR1 and CDR2: ENHRY and SYGVKD. The CDR3 contains 13 residues. CDR3 nucleotide sequence: TGTGCCATCAGTTACGGACAGAACTACGAGCAGTACTTC. As protein: CAISYGQNYEQYF.

This chain joins TRBV29-1 and TRBJ1-2; D ambiguous. The length of the CDR3 is 12 residues. CDR1 and CDR2 (germline): SQVTM, ANQGSEA. V was cut by 1 base and J by 4 bases, with 7 bases left in between. The CDR3 nucleotides are TGCAGCGTTGAAGGCGGGATCTATGGCTACACCTTC. As protein: CSVEGGIYGYTF.

On this clonotype: A much larger clonotype is one base distant, so this may be a read error. The chain employs TRBV5-1 and TRBJ1-1, with a weak D call TRBD1 (5 bases). From germline, CDR1 is SGHRS and CDR2 YFSETQ. This CDR3 has 17 residues. CDR3 in DNA: TGCGCCGGCAGCTTGGTTATCTCCAGGGCAATGAACACTGAAGCTTTCTTT. Translated, it gives CAGSLVISRAMNTEAFF.

Comments on this clonotype: A much larger clone lies a single base off, so this may be a read error. Here the CDR3 omits its conserved ending phenylalanine or tryptophan, so a read error is the likely source. This sequence joins TRBV24-1 and TRBJ2-5; no reliable D call. This CDR3 region has 12 residues. The germline V gene encodes CDR1 KGHDR and CDR2 SFDVKD. The CDR3 spells CASSFAEETQYS. The CDR3, as DNA: TGTGCCAGCAGTTTCGCAGAAGAGACCCAGTACTCC.

V gene TRBV20-1 combines with J gene TRBJ2-7; D is perhaps TRBD1 (6 bases). The ends were cut back, 5 bases at V and 5 bases at J, with 19 bases in the middle. CDR1 is DFQATT and CDR2 is SNEGSKA in the germline V gene (reference sequence). The CDR3 contains 14 residues. CDR3 protein: CSAPGPRGQDEQYF. The CDR3, as DNA: TGCAGTGCTCCGGGACCCAGGGGCCAGGACGAGCAGTACTTC.

Of note for this clonotype: Given a much more abundant clone one base away, this may be a read error. This rearrangement joins TRBV6-1 to TRBJ1-5, with 10 bases matching TRBD1. The CDR3 covers 14 residues. V shed 8 bases, J shed 3 bases, and the junction held 4 bases outside the gene matches. Germline V gene data show CDR1 as MNHNS and CDR2 as SASEGT. The CDR3 loop reads CASGGQGDNQPQHF. The CDR3 bases are TGTGCCAGCGGAGGACAGGGGGACAATCAGCCCCAGCATTTT.

V and J are TRBV11-1 and TRBJ1-1; 12 nucleotides align to TRBD1. Germline assignment: CDR1 SGHAT and CDR2 FQDESV (reference sequence). The CDR3 loop spans 16 amino acids. J was trimmed by 3 bases and V by 5 bases; bases with no gene match: 7. The CDR3, as DNA: TGTGCCAGCAGCGGGGGACAGGGGGCAGAGTACACTGAAGCTTTCTTT. Its translation: CASSGGQGAEYTEAFF.

The gene calls are TRBV14 and TRBJ2-2; D might be TRBD2 (6 bases). CDR1 SGHDN and CDR2 FVKESK come from the germline V gene. The CDR3 runs 16 residues. The ends were cut back, 4 bases at V and 3 bases at J, with 15 bases in the middle. CDR3 protein: CASSPLGGVDTGELFF. The CDR3 region has the DNA TGTGCCAGCAGCCCTTTAGGAGGGGTCGACACCGGGGAGCTGTTTTTT. Full variable domain (missing parts from reference TRBV14 and TRBJ2-2): EAGVTQFPSHSVIEKGQTVTLRCDPISGHDNLYWYRRVMGKEIKFLLHFVKESKQDESGMPNNRFLAERTGGTYSTLKVQPAELEDSGVYFCASSPLGGVDTGELFFGEGSRLTVL.

This clonotype was seen only once. The chain employs TRBV10-3 and TRBJ1-2; D not resolved. V gave up 7 bases and J gave up 7 bases, with 10 bases separating them. The CDR3 spans 11 residues. CDR1 and CDR2 from the germline V gene are ENHRY and SYGVKD. Written as DNA, the CDR3 is TGTGCCATCATGGCTCAGGCTGGCTACACCTTC. This gives the protein CAIMAQAGYTF.

This clonotype was counted only a few times. This chain uses TRBV7-9 with TRBJ1-6; D gene ambiguous. The CDR3 sequence is 12 residues long. The V end lost 9 bases, the J end lost 7 bases, and 10 bases lay between the germline ends. The V gene's germline CDR1 is SEHNR and CDR2 FQNEAQ (reference sequence). CDR3 in DNA: TGTGCCAGTGGACCAGGAAATTCACCCCTCCACTTT. Translation gives CASGPGNSPLHF.

This clonotype was found many times. The CDR3 region is CASRGTGVNTEAFF. The CDR3 DNA reads as TGTGCCAGCAGGGGGACAGGGGTGAACACTGAAGCTTTCTTT. The chain joins TRBV12-3 or TRBV12-4 to TRBJ1-1; 10 nucleotides match TRBD1. V lost 6 bases to trimming and J lost 0 bases; unmatched junction nucleotides: 1. This CDR3 comprises 14 residues.

This clonotype occurred many times. This chain links TRBV4-3 with TRBJ2-2; D is ambiguous. CDR1 is LGHNA, CDR2 YSLEER, per germline. This CDR3 has 16 residues. The V and J ends lost 0 bases and 8 bases respectively, with 16 bases between them. CDR3 protein: CASSQDGPHLPGELFF. CDR3 DNA: TGCGCCAGCAGCCAAGATGGCCCCCACCTTCCGGGGGAGCTGTTTTTT.

The genes are TRBV5-1 and TRBJ1-6; the match to TRBD1 covers 11 bases. CDR1 SGHRS and CDR2 YFSETQ come from the germline V gene. This CDR3 spans 15 amino acids. With 4 bases clipped from V and 8 bases from J, the junction kept 5 bases outside the gene matches. CDR3 loop: CASSQGGQGDSPLHF. Here the CDR3 DNA reads TGCGCCAGCAGCCAAGGGGGACAGGGGGATTCACCCCTCCACTTT. Drawing the rest from reference TRBV5-1 and TRBJ1-6, the complete variable domain is KAGVTQTPRYLIKTRGQQVTLSCSPISGHRSVSWYQQTPGQGLQFLFEYFSETQRNKGNFPGRFSGRQFSNSRSEMNVSTLELGDSALYLCASSQGGQGDSPLHFGNGTRLTVT.

J is TRBJ2-1 and V is TRBV6-1; possible D gene TRBD2, 5 bases. CDR1 is MNHNS and CDR2 is SASEGT in the germline V gene. V lost 6 bases, J lost 0 bases, and 12 bases lay in between. CDR3 length: 15 amino acids. CDR3: CASSAGGLSYNEQFF. The CDR3 nucleotides read TGTGCCAGCAGCGCCGGAGGCCTCTCCTACAATGAGCAGTTCTTC.

The chain employs TRBV20-1 and TRBJ1-1; D is undetermined. Between the trimmed V and J ends, which lost 1 base and 5 bases, there was a span of 14 bases. Per the germline V gene, CDR1 is DFQATT and CDR2 is SNEGSKA (reference sequence). CDR3 length: 14 residues. The CDR3 region is CSARAGSQRTEAFF. The DNA for the CDR3 is TGCAGTGCTAGAGCCGGCAGTCAGAGGACTGAAGCTTTCTTT.

This clonotype was counted at least ten times. The rearrangement uses TRBV7-3 and TRBJ2-1; 8 bases map to TRBD2. The CDR3 is 14 residues long. Per the germline V gene, CDR1 is SGHTA and CDR2 is FQGTGA. Trimming removed 5 bases from V and 3 bases from J; junction bases left unmatched: 3. The CDR3 sequence: CASSISGDYNEQFF. The DNA of the CDR3 is TGTGCCAGCAGCATTAGCGGGGACTACAATGAGCAGTTCTTC.

This clonotype was detected many times. The rearrangement joins TRBV18 to TRBJ2-7, with 7 positions matching TRBD1. The germline CDR1 and CDR2 sequences are KGHSH and LQKENI. V trimming: 3 bases; J trimming: 5 bases; junction bases outside the gene matches: 4. This CDR3 comprises 13 residues. The CDR3 bases are TGTGCCAGCTCACCGGGACAGACTCACGAGCAGTACTTC. This sequence encodes CASSPGQTHEQYF. The full variable domain, with the rest looked up from reference TRBV18 and TRBJ2-7, is NAGVMQNPRHLVRRRGQEARLRCSPMKGHSHVYWYRQLPEEGLKFMVYLQKENIIDESGMPKERFSAEFPKEGPSILRIQQVVRGDSAAYFCASSPGQTHEQYFGPGTRLTVT.

Regarding this clonotype: One junction end does not reproduce the germline sequence, and a read error may be involved. The chain recombines TRBV10-3 with TRBJ2-5, with a tentative D call TRBD1 (7 bases). CDR3 length equals 17 residues. CDR1 is ENHRY, CDR2 SYGVKD, per germline. In DNA, the CDR3 is TGTGCCAGCAGTGTAGCGGCAGGGGGGAGCCGTGGGGAGACCCAGTACTTC. Protein product: CASSVAAGGSRGETQYF.

This clonotype has at least ten counts. The chain recombines TRBV15 with TRBJ2-7, with D perhaps assigned TRBD1 or TRBD2 (6 bases each). Per germline, CDR1 LNHNV and CDR2 YYDKDF (reference sequence). V was shortened by 7 bases and J by 0 bases, with 16 bases between the two germline ends. CDR3 length equals 15 residues. CDR3 coding DNA: TGTGCCACCACCGGAGGGACACCGAGCTCCTACGAGCAGTACGTC. This gives the protein CATTGGTPSSYEQYV.

In the case of this clonotype: A clone one base away is much larger, so this may be a read error. V and J are TRBV4-1 and TRBJ2-1, with D perhaps TRBD1 (6 bases). There are 14 residues in the CDR3. Germline V lookup: CDR1 MGHRA, CDR2 YSYEKL. The CDR3 spells CVSSQGTLRDEQFF. The CDR3 nucleotides are TGCGTCAGCAGCCAGGGGACACTTAGGGATGAGCAGTTCTTC.

Note on this clonotype: Lacking the conserved final phenylalanine or tryptophan, this CDR3 likely reflects a read error. The V gene is TRBV2, the J gene TRBJ2-7; D not certain. Per germline, CDR1 SNHLY and CDR2 FYNNEI. CDR3 length: 13 amino acids. The ends were cut back, 6 bases at V and 4 bases at J, with 13 bases in the middle. The CDR3 loop is CASRGTVTYEQYL. DNA of the CDR3: TGTGCCAGCAGGGGAACAGTAACATACGAGCAGTACCTC.

The table lists this clonotype with a few counts. The chain uses TRBV2 and TRBJ1-5; the match to TRBD1 covers 7 bases. CDR1 SNHLY and CDR2 FYNNEI come from the germline V gene. The junction had 10 bases not matched to a gene; V was cut back by 10 bases and J by 7 bases. The CDR3 spans 13 residues. In DNA, the CDR3 is TGTGCCAACTGGGACAGAAGGAGGCAGCCCCAGCATTTT. Its translation: CANWDRRRQPQHF.

This clonotype occurred many times. CDR3 sequence (DNA): TGCAGTGCCATGTGGGGAACAGATACGCAGTATTTT. Encoded protein: CSAMWGTDTQYF. The rearrangement uses TRBV20-1 and TRBJ2-3; no definite D call. The V gene lost 6 bases and the J gene lost 3 bases, with 10 bases spanning the gap. Per germline, CDR1 DFQATT and CDR2 SNEGSKA (reference sequence). The CDR3 contains 12 residues.

This clonotype was seen more than once but under ten times. A much more abundant neighbour one base away suggests this may be a read error. The chain recombines TRBV12-3 or TRBV12-4 with TRBJ1-5; D ambiguous. V was clipped by 6 bases and J by 7 bases, with 10 bases between them. CDR3 length: 12 amino acids. The CDR3 nucleotides read TGTGCCAGCAGAAACGACGGCCAGCCCCAGCATTTT. This encodes CASRNDGQPQHF.

The chain links TRBV19 to TRBJ1-1, with D possibly TRBD1 on 5 matching bases. Trimming took 6 bases from V and 0 from J, leaving 8 bases between them. CDR1 LNHDA and CDR2 SQIVND come from the germline V gene (reference sequence). CDR3 size: 13 residues. The CDR3 is CASRMTVNTEAFF. The CDR3 coding sequence is TGTGCCAGTAGGATGACAGTGAACACTGAAGCTTTCTTT. The full variable domain, completed using reference TRBV19 and TRBJ1-1, is DGGITQSPKYLFRKEGQNVTLSCEQNLNHDAMYWYRQDPGQGLRLIYYSQIVNDFQKGDIAEGYSVSREKKESFPLTVTSAQKNPTAFYLCASRMTVNTEAFFGQGTRLTVV.

This clonotype was seen at least ten times. The chain joins TRBV6-1 to TRBJ1-5; TRBD1 is a possible D gene (6 bases). The CDR3 totals 17 residues. The germline gives CDR1 MNHNS, CDR2 SASEGT. Trimming left V 1 base short and J 4 bases short, with 17 bases between. The CDR3 protein is CASSEDGTRAWNQPQHF. CDR3 sequence (DNA): TGTGCCAGCAGTGAAGATGGGACACGGGCTTGGAATCAGCCCCAGCATTTT.